Shown below are 29 T cell receptor beta chains from a single sample sequenced in a study of blood T cell repertoires in COVID-19. Clones were read by immunoSEQ multiplex PCR, and TCRdb kept only the in-frame ones, dropping some. There are about 59,000 clones in the sample; over 75% occur only once, and over 5.5% lies in the top ten. The sample consisted of peripheral blood. These receptors were collected from a man aged 60 to 69 with acute or convalescent COVID-19.

This rearrangement joins TRBV7-3 to TRBJ2-1; possible D gene TRBD2, 6 bases. CDR1 is SGHTA, CDR2 FQGTGA, per germline. The CDR3 sequence is 16 residues long. V gave up 1 base and J gave up 8 bases, with 18 bases separating them. Here the CDR3 reads CASSLNPSLAIHEQFF. CDR3 DNA sequence: TGTGCCAGCAGCTTAAACCCCAGCCTAGCGATCCATGAGCAGTTCTTC.

The chain employs TRBV6-6 and TRBJ2-1; D unresolved. V was clipped by 2 bases and J by 4 bases, with 6 bases between them. The CDR3 consists of 13 residues. CDR1 MNHNY and CDR2 SVGAGI come from the germline V gene (reference sequence). The DNA of the CDR3 is TGTGCCAGCAGTTACGTCAGTTACAATGAGCAGTTCTTC. Translation: CASSYVSYNEQFF.

V and J are TRBV5-1 and TRBJ2-7; 8 bases are a match to TRBD1. The trim removed 3 bases at V and 2 bases at J, leaving 4 bases unmatched. Germline V gene sequence: CDR1 SGHRS, CDR2 YFSETQ. The CDR3 is made up of 14 amino acids. The CDR3 is CASSSRTGTYEQYF. The CDR3 coding sequence is TGCGCCAGCAGCTCAAGGACAGGGACCTACGAGCAGTACTTC. Complete variable domain (other parts from reference TRBV5-1 and TRBJ2-7): KAGVTQTPRYLIKTRGQQVTLSCSPISGHRSVSWYQQTPGQGLQFLFEYFSETQRNKGNFPGRFSGRQFSNSRSEMNVSTLELGDSALYLCASSSRTGTYEQYFGPGTRLTVT.

The chain links TRBV6-5 to TRBJ2-5, with 7 bases lining up with TRBD1. V trimming: 6 bases; J trimming: 2 bases; junction bases outside the gene matches: 9. The germline V gene has CDR1 MNHEY and CDR2 SVGAGI. There are 15 residues in the CDR3. The CDR3 here is CASSLADRRQETQYF. The CDR3 nucleotides read TGTGCCAGCAGCTTGGCGGACAGGCGGCAAGAGACCCAGTACTTC.

This chain uses TRBV10-3 with TRBJ1-2; D perhaps matches TRBD1 (6 bases). The ends were cut back, 0 bases at V and 8 bases at J, with 10 bases in the middle. Germline lookup yields CDR1 ENHRY and CDR2 SYGVKD. This CDR3 spans 13 amino acids. The CDR3 spells CAISESQGRGYTF. The CDR3 region has the DNA TGTGCCATCAGTGAGTCTCAGGGGAGAGGCTACACCTTC.

V is TRBV6-6 and J is TRBJ1-6, with D tentatively TRBD1 (5 bases). Germline V gene data show CDR1 as MNHNY and CDR2 as SVGAGI (reference sequence). CDR3 length: 13 residues. Trimming took 0 bases from V and 14 from J, leaving 11 bases between them. The CDR3 DNA is TGTGCCAGCAGTTACTCGAACTCGGGGGCCCTCCACTTT. Protein product: CASSYSNSGALHF.

The sample holds one count of this clone. V and J are TRBV9 and TRBJ2-2, with D perhaps matching TRBD2 (5 bases). Germline CDR1 and CDR2: SGDLS and YYNGEE. The CDR3 is 13 amino acids. Trimming stripped 1 base from V and 4 bases from J, with 5 bases between. CDR3 amino acids: CASSVTSTGELFF. As DNA, the CDR3 is TGTGCCAGCAGCGTAACTAGCACCGGGGAGCTGTTTTTT.

This chain uses TRBV2 with TRBJ2-7; D call uncertain. Trimming cost V 4 bases and J 3 bases, with 10 bases left between them. Per germline, CDR1 SNHLY and CDR2 FYNNEI. The CDR3 spans 13 residues. The CDR3 bases are TGTGCCAGCAGTGTCCTCAGGAACTACGAGCAGTACTTC. Its translation: CASSVLRNYEQYF.

The genes are TRBV2 and TRBJ2-4, with 9 bases matching TRBD1. The germline CDR1 and CDR2 sequences are SNHLY and FYNNEI. Losses at the gene ends were 6 bases for V and 1 base for J; bases not matched to a gene: 10. This CDR3 is 17 amino acids long. The CDR3 spells CASRDRGGPLAKNIQYF. CDR3 nucleotide sequence: TGTGCCAGCAGGGACAGGGGTGGCCCTCTGGCCAAAAACATTCAGTACTTC.

The CDR3: CASTIGQSPGGYTF. CDR3 DNA sequence: TGTGCCAGCACCATCGGACAGTCCCCCGGTGGCTACACCTTC. The gene calls are TRBV6-5 and TRBJ1-2; tentatively, D is TRBD1 (6 bases). This CDR3 is built from 14 residues. The germline V gene encodes CDR1 MNHEY and CDR2 SVGAGI. V was shortened by 7 bases and J by 7 bases, with 19 bases between the two germline ends.

This chain uses TRBV19 with TRBJ2-7; possible D gene TRBD1, 5 bases. Trimming stripped 5 bases from V and 5 bases from J, with 16 bases between. The CDR3 sequence is 14 residues long. From germline, CDR1 is LNHDA and CDR2 SQIVND (reference sequence). The CDR3 bases are TGTGCCAGTAGTGATCAAGGGGTTTCCCACGAGCAGTACTTC. It is translated as CASSDQGVSHEQYF.

The chain has TRBV4-2 and TRBJ2-5, with 9 bases that match TRBD2. This CDR3 has 16 amino acids. V lost 5 bases to trimming and J lost 5 bases; unmatched junction nucleotides: 12. Germline lookup yields CDR1 LGHNA and CDR2 YNFKEQ. CDR3 coding DNA: TGTGCCAGCAGCGCCTTTAGCGGGGGAATGGGTGAGACCCAGTACTTC. Encoded protein: CASSAFSGGMGETQYF.

This sequence joins TRBV2 and TRBJ1-1; 10 bases map to TRBD1. CDR1 and CDR2 from the germline V gene are SNHLY and FYNNEI. V shed 6 bases, J shed 5 bases, and the junction held 3 bases outside the gene matches. This CDR3 region has 13 residues. DNA of the CDR3: TGTGCCAGCAGAAGGACAGGGGGAACTGAAGCTTTCTTT. Translating gives CASRRTGGTEAFF.

This clone appeared once. CDR3 amino acids: CASSFRQGQWGNEQFF. CDR3 nucleotides: TGTGCCAGCAGCTTCCGACAGGGGCAATGGGGCAATGAGCAGTTCTTC. V gene TRBV7-3 combines with J gene TRBJ2-1, with TRBD1 matching 8 bases. After removal of 3 bases from V and 6 bases from J, the junction contained 10 bases not matched to a gene. The germline V gene has CDR1 SGHTA and CDR2 FQGTGA. The CDR3 is 16 residues long.

V gene TRBV6-4 combines with J gene TRBJ1-6; TRBD1 matches 11 bases. In germline, CDR1 is MRHNA, CDR2 SNTAGT. The V and J ends lost 6 bases and 10 bases, in that order; junction bases with no gene match: 8. The length of the CDR3 is 15 residues. The CDR3 nucleotides are TGTGCCAGCAGCGCCCGGACAGGGGGCAGGTCACCCCTCCACTTT. It translates to CASSARTGGRSPLHF.

The chain is built from TRBV7-2 and TRBJ2-1; 13 nucleotides line up with TRBD2. The CDR3 totals 16 residues. Losses at the gene ends were 4 bases for V and 8 bases for J; bases not matched to a gene: 8. Germline V gene data show CDR1 as SGHTA and CDR2 as FQGNSA. CDR3 in DNA: TGTGCCAGCAGCTCACGTCGACTAGCGGGGGGCCATGAGCAGTTCTTC. Translating it yields CASSSRRLAGGHEQFF.

Turning to this clone: The identical CDR3 is also encoded by other nucleotide sequences in the sample. The rearrangement joins TRBV27 to TRBJ1-6; the match to TRBD1 covers 9 bases. V shed 8 bases, J shed 8 bases, and the junction held 4 bases outside the gene matches. The CDR3 length is 13 residues. CDR1 and CDR2 (germline): MNHEY, SMNVEV (reference sequence). The CDR3 reads CASRGQGDSPLHF. Written as DNA, the CDR3 is TGTGCCAGCCGGGGACAGGGTGATTCACCCCTCCACTTT.

This clone was picked up one time. The DNA for the CDR3 is TGTGCCAGCAAGGGGACAGTCTCTGGAAACACCATATATTTT. Protein product: CASKGTVSGNTIYF. J is TRBJ1-3 and V is TRBV6-5; 7 bases align to TRBD1. Germline V CDR1 and CDR2: MNHEY, SVGAGI. CDR3 length: 14 amino acids. With V trimmed by 7 bases and J by 0 bases, 3 bases remained unmatched.

The rearrangement uses TRBV5-1 and TRBJ2-3; 8 nucleotides agree with TRBD2. CDR3 length: 15 residues. From germline, CDR1 is SGHRS and CDR2 YFSETQ. Trimming at V came to 4 bases and at J to 0 bases, leaving 4 bases not matched to a gene. The CDR3 loop reads CASSPGGSSTDTQYF. CDR3 in DNA: TGCGCCAGCAGCCCGGGGGGGTCTAGCACAGATACGCAGTATTTT.

The V gene is TRBV9, the J gene TRBJ2-7; 10 nucleotides align to TRBD1. Germline CDR1 and CDR2: SGDLS and YYNGEE. Losses at the gene ends were 5 bases for V and 0 bases for J; bases not matched to a gene: 5. The CDR3 runs 15 residues. The CDR3 region is CASSLTGGGSYEQYF. Written as DNA, the CDR3 is TGTGCCAGCAGTTTGACAGGGGGCGGCTCCTACGAGCAGTACTTC.

As DNA, the CDR3 is TGTGCCACCAGCAGAGATCACGGAGGCTTTGAGCAGTACTTC. It codes for CATSRDHGGFEQYF. J is TRBJ2-7 and V is TRBV15, with D possibly TRBD2 on 5 matching bases. The germline CDR1 and CDR2 sequences are LNHNV and YYDKDF (reference sequence). The CDR3 is 14 amino acids. V lost 0 bases and J lost 7, with 13 bases in between.

This clone showed up just a few times. This chain links TRBV24-1 with TRBJ2-1; D remains ambiguous. V lost 12 bases and J lost 14, with 13 bases in between. Germline V gene sequence: CDR1 KGHDR, CDR2 SFDVKD. The CDR3 spans 9 residues. CDR3 in DNA: TGTGCCGAAACAAGGAGAGAGTTCTTC. Translation: CAETRREFF.

The chain combines TRBV5-1 with TRBJ1-2, with D unresolved. Germline V gives CDR1 SGHRS, CDR2 YFSETQ. This CDR3 is 13 amino acids long. V was pared by 2 bases and J by 5 bases, with 10 bases between. The CDR3 DNA sequence: TGCGCCAGCAGCTTCCTAACTTATTATGGCTACACCTTC. It encodes CASSFLTYYGYTF.

The chain employs TRBV6-5 and TRBJ1-5; D perhaps matches TRBD1 (6 bases). Trimming left V 7 bases short and J 7 bases short, with 17 bases between. The germline CDR1 and CDR2 sequences are MNHEY and SVGAGI. This CDR3 spans 14 amino acids. CDR3: CASTPGGGGQPQHF. The CDR3 DNA is TGTGCCAGCACCCCGGGAGGGGGAGGCCAGCCCCAGCATTTT.

The chain joins TRBV19 to TRBJ1-6; TRBD1 matches at 8 bases. The CDR3 is 16 amino acids. Germline trimming cut 6 bases from V and 7 bases from J; bases unmatched to any gene: 11. The V gene's germline CDR1 is LNHDA and CDR2 SQIVND (reference sequence). The CDR3 is CASRGTGGPFNSPLHF. For the CDR3, the DNA is TGTGCCAGTAGAGGGACAGGAGGTCCCTTCAATTCACCCCTCCACTTT.

The chain employs TRBV11-2 and TRBJ2-7; the D gene is possibly TRBD2 (6 bases). The CDR3 spans 14 residues. Trimming took off 1 base at V and 4 bases at J, with 11 bases between the two ends. Germline loops: CDR1 SGHAT, CDR2 FQNNGV. The CDR3 region has the DNA TGTGCCAGCAGCTTAGTCCGGGGGTGGTACGAGCAGTACTTC. Translation: CASSLVRGWYEQYF.

The chain uses TRBV6-5 and TRBJ2-7, with D possibly being TRBD2 (5 bases). This CDR3 has 13 amino acids. From germline, CDR1 is MNHEY and CDR2 SVGAGI. V lost 8 bases to trimming and J lost 7 bases, with 18 bases between them. The CDR3 DNA follows: TGTGCCAGCTCCAAGGCCAGCTCGGGGGAGCAGTACTTC. Encoded protein: CASSKASSGEQYF.

The chain employs TRBV24-1 and TRBJ1-2, with 7 bases matching TRBD1. Trimming at V came to 9 bases and at J to 7 bases, leaving 16 bases not matched to a gene. CDR3 length: 15 amino acids. Germline values: CDR1 KGHDR, CDR2 SFDVKD. The CDR3 protein is CATRPAIGGSSGYTF. The CDR3 region has the DNA TGTGCCACCCGACCGGCGATAGGGGGCTCCTCTGGCTACACCTTC.

This chain connects TRBV28 to TRBJ2-5, with 8 bases identical to TRBD1. Germline assignment: CDR1 MDHEN and CDR2 SYDVKM. The CDR3 is made up of 13 amino acids. The V gene end was trimmed by 8 bases and the J gene end by 4 bases; junction bases not matched to a gene: 6. CDR3 sequence: CASRQGMRETQYF. The CDR3 nucleotides read TGTGCCAGCCGACAGGGGATGAGAGAGACCCAGTACTTC.